The entry below gives a single T cell receptor (beta chain) sequence along with its context. The assay was immunoSEQ multiplex PCR, and TCRdb's table has in-frame clones only and misses some. The sample contains around 95,000 clones, over 75% of which appear only once. Germline-derived CDR1 and CDR2 are SQVTM and ANQGSEA. Losses at the gene ends were 6 bases for V and 7 bases for J; bases not matched to a gene: 5. There are 13 residues in the CDR3. The entry originates in a study of blood T cell repertoires in COVID-19. For the study at large: In each case, the material was cDNA or gDNA derived from T cells, B-cell-depleted T cells, or PBMCs.

This TCR came from a human donor in a cohort sampled during active COVID-19. Material: peripheral blood. This rearrangement joins TRBV29-1 to TRBJ2-5; 13 bases align to TRBD2. The CDR3 DNA is TGCAGCGTCCGGACTAGCGGGAGCGGGACCCAGTACTTC. Its translation is CSVRTSGSGTQYF.